This is a list of T cell receptor beta chains from one sample in a study of human T cells and chemical hapten exposure. TCRdb used MiXCR to reprocess the RACE reads, holding one entry per CDR3 protein. The sample consists of 65,000 to 100,000 distinct CDR3 sequences, around 6.7% of them appearing once. Sequencing used whole blood, obtained in connection with sensitization to the hapten diphenylcyclopropenone (DPC). Receptors were obtained from a young woman with alopecia areata. Some clones in this sample may be carry-over from other donors' samples. CDR3s include the opening cysteine and the closing phenylalanine or tryptophan. The D gene is left open where the match is weak. Some rows mark clone size as missing; the rest say once, few, many or name a class of expanded clone.

J | size | V | D | DNA | CDR3
TRBJ2-3 | - | TRBV5-6 | - | TGTGCCAGCAGCTTCCGGGCCAGAAAAGATACGCAGTATTTT | CASSFRARKDTQYF
TRBJ2-7 | few | TRBV5-4 | TRBD1 | TGTGCCAGCAGCATGACAGGGTCCTACGAGCAGTACTTC | CASSMTGSYEQYF
TRBJ1-1 | - | TRBV27 | TRBD1 | TGTGCCAGCAGTCCACGCGACAGGGGAACTGAAGCTTTCTTT | CASSPRDRGTEAFF
TRBJ2-7 | many | TRBV27 | - | TGTGCCAGCAGTTTAGACAGCAAGTCCTACGAGCAGTACTTC | CASSLDSKSYEQYF
TRBJ2-1 | - | TRBV29-1 | - | TGCAGCACGAGCGTGGGATTGGATGAGCAGTTCTTC | CSTSVGLDEQFF
TRBJ2-4 | - | TRBV6-6 | - | TGTGCCAGCAGTCGGGGTGGGGCCCGGCCGGGCATTCAGTACTTC | CASSRGGARPGIQYF
TRBJ1-2 | many | TRBV20-1 | - | TGCAGTGCTAACCATTTGGCCTATGGCTACACCTTC | CSANHLAYGYTF
TRBJ2-3 | many | TRBV5-1 | TRBD2 | TGCGCCAGCAGCACCATTACCAGCGGGGCCGATACGCAGTATTTT | CASSTITSGADTQYF
TRBJ2-2 | many | TRBV6-5 | - | TGTGCCAGCAGTTACGAGGGCCTCTACAACACCGGGGAGCTGTTTTTT | CASSYEGLYNTGELFF
TRBJ2-7 | few | TRBV6-6 | TRBD2 | TGTGCCAGCAGTTACTCGATGGGTAGGGAGGGTTACGAGCAGTACTTC | CASSYSMGREGYEQYF
TRBJ1-2 | many | TRBV29-1 | - | TGCAGCGTTGATATCCAGCCCCTGCATGGCTACACCTTC | CSVDIQPLHGYTF
TRBJ1-5 | many | TRBV7-9 | - | TGTGCCAGCAGCTACTACACCGACCGGAATCAGCCCCAGCATTTT | CASSYYTDRNQPQHF
TRBJ2-1 | - | TRBV12-5 | - | TGTGCTAGTGGCAACTTTGGAAGCCCCTTTAATGAGCAGTTCTTC | CASGNFGSPFNEQFF
TRBJ2-7 | - | TRBV10-2 | - | TGCGCCAGCAGTGAACGGGGGCCCTCCTACGAGCAGTACTTC | CASSERGPSYEQYF
TRBJ1-5 | few | TRBV30 | TRBD1 | TGTGCCTGGAACAGGGGTCGCAATCAGCCCCAGAATTTT | CAWNRGRNQPQNF
TRBJ2-1 | few | TRBV5-7 | - | TGTGCCAGCAGCGTTGACATAAGCTCCTACAATGAGCAGTTCTTC | CASSVDISSYNEQFF
TRBJ2-6 | many | TRBV5-5 | - | TGTGCCAGCAGCTTGGCCAATAAGGAAAAGACTTTC | CASSLANKEKTF
TRBJ2-1 | many | TRBV20-1 | TRBD2 | TGCAGCGCGGGGGGACTAGCGGGGGCCATCTCCTACAATGAGCAGTTCTTC | CSAGGLAGAISYNEQFF
TRBJ1-1 | - | TRBV6-5 | - | TGTGCCAGCAGGGAGAGGAACACTGAAGCTTTCTTT | CASRERNTEAFF
TRBJ1-2 | - | TRBV2 | TRBD1 | TGTGCCAGCAGTGAAGTGGGACAGAACTATGGCTACACCTTC | CASSEVGQNYGYTF
TRBJ1-2 | - | TRBV29-1 | - | TGCAGCGTTGAATATCTAGGAGGGGACTATGGCTACACCTTC | CSVEYLGGDYGYTF
TRBJ2-3 | few | TRBV7-9 | TRBD2 | TGTGCCAGCCCGGGGTTTGGGACTAGCGAAACCGATACGCAGTATTTT | CASPGFGTSETDTQYF
TRBJ1-5 | few | TRBV2 | - | TGTGCCAGCAGCCTTAACAGGGCTAGCAATCAGCCCCAGCATTTT | CASSLNRASNQPQHF
TRBJ2-3 | - | TRBV11-3 | TRBD1 | TGTGCCAGCAGCCCGGGACAGACCTCAGATACGCAGTATTTT | CASSPGQTSDTQYF
TRBJ1-1 | - | TRBV5-1 | TRBD1 | TGCGCCAGCAGAGACGGGACAGGGTCTATGGAAGCTTTCTTT | CASRDGTGSMEAFF
TRBJ2-4 | many | TRBV29-1 | - | TGCAGCGTTGAAGGCCTAGCCAAAAACATTCAGTACTTC | CSVEGLAKNIQYF
TRBJ1-2 | many | TRBV19 | - | TGTGCCAGTAGTATAGTAGGGCGGTTGAACTATGGCTACACCTTC | CASSIVGRLNYGYTF
TRBJ1-2 | many | TRBV29-1 | - | TGCAGCGTTGAAGATCCCCGGAGTTATGGCTACACCTTC | CSVEDPRSYGYTF
TRBJ2-5 | many | TRBV20-1 | - | TGCAGTGCTAGTCCGCAGAAACAAGAGACCCAGTACTTC | CSASPQKQETQYF
TRBJ2-3 | few | TRBV6-5 | - | TGTGCCAGCAGTTCCCATCGCACAGATACGCAGTATTTT | CASSSHRTDTQYF
TRBJ2-4 | many | TRBV12-3/TRBV12-4 | - | TGTGCCAGCAGTACATGGGACAAAAAGGGGGAAAACATTCAGTACTTC | CASSTWDKKGENIQYF
TRBJ1-1 | - | TRBV24-1 | TRBD1 | TGTGCCACCAGTGACGGGACAGGGAGACTGAACACTGAAGCTTTCTTT | CATSDGTGRLNTEAFF
TRBJ1-2 | few | TRBV27 | - | TGTGCCAGCAGTAACAGGGAGGGGGACTATGGCTACACCTTC | CASSNREGDYGYTF
TRBJ2-7 | few | TRBV27 | - | TGTGCCAGCAGGCCCTCCCCGACAGGAGGCGAGCAGTACTTC | CASRPSPTGGEQYF
TRBJ2-1 | many | TRBV20-1 | TRBD1 | TGCAGTGCTCCCCTCCCCTACAGGGGGAACAATGAGCAGTTCTTC | CSAPLPYRGNNEQFF
TRBJ1-1 | - | TRBV2 | - | TGTGCCAGCAGTGAGGGCAGTGGAACTGAAGCTTTCTTT | CASSEGSGTEAFF
TRBJ2-1 | many | TRBV20-1 | TRBD2 | TGCAGTGCTAGAGATTTTCGGACTAGCGGGGGCAATGAGCAGTTCTTC | CSARDFRTSGGNEQFF
TRBJ1-1 | many | TRBV5-1 | - | TGCGCCAGCAGCCCCGGAGGCGGCGGGAACACTGAAGCTTTCTTT | CASSPGGGGNTEAFF
TRBJ1-2 | - | TRBV20-1 | TRBD1 | TGCAGTGCTAACAGGGGAGGGGATGGCTACACCTTC | CSANRGGDGYTF
TRBJ1-1 | few | TRBV20-1 | - | TGCAGTGCTGGAATCGGGGAGACCGCGGCTTTCTTT | CSAGIGETAAFF
TRBJ1-3 | - | TRBV30 | - | TGTGCCTGGAGTGTCCGACACAACTCTGGAAACACCATATATTTT | CAWSVRHNSGNTIYF
TRBJ1-2 | few | TRBV19 | TRBD1 | TGTGCCAGTAGTATACGACAGGGTGGTTATGGCTACACCTTC | CASSIRQGGYGYTF